This T cell receptor beta chain was documented in a study of T cell responses to AZD1222 COVID-19 vaccine. Notes on the study in general: Spike-specific TCR breadth rose after two AZD1222 doses, and depth rose as well. Of spike-specific TCRs, nearly half reportedly target regions left unmutated in variants.

Germline V gene data show CDR1 as SGHNT and CDR2 as YYREEE (reference sequence). The germline V and J ends were trimmed by 0 bases and 4 bases, with 6 bases remaining between them. This CDR3 contains 13 residues. Remarks on this clone: Antigen: not known.

The method was immunoSEQ multiplex PCR; TCRdb's version includes in-frame clones alone and lacks a portion of them. The table shows roughly 130,000 clones, with 86% occurring only once. This TCR was sampled from an adult in good health. The rearrangement uses TRBV5-4 and TRBJ2-3; D remains unclear. Specimen: peripheral blood, collected on day 0 of AZD1222 vaccination. The CDR3 here is CASSLDWADTQYF. CDR3 DNA sequence: TGTGCCAGCAGCTTGGATTGGGCAGATACGCAGTATTTT.